One sample yielded the 9 T cell receptor beta chains listed below, sequenced in a study of CD8 T cells in Susac syndrome. RNA totalling about 0.45 to 1 ug underwent reverse transcription with random hexamers. TCRdb processed the immunoSEQ multiplex PCR reads anew with MiXCR; each CDR3 protein has one entry. The data hold some 200,000 distinct CDR3 sequences, with over 75% observed a single time. The specimen was CD4+ T cells from PBMCs. The receptors shown here come from a human donor with Susac syndrome.

This clonotype was seen just once. This sequence joins TRBV27 and TRBJ1-1; D gene ambiguous. Germline CDR1 MNHEY, CDR2 SMNVEV (reference sequence). V lost 6 bases and J 0 bases, leaving 5 bases between the germline ends. The CDR3 consists of 12 residues. The CDR3 region is CASSKLNTEAFF. DNA of the CDR3: TGTGCCAGCAGCAAGTTGAACACTGAAGCTTTCTTT.

The J gene is TRBJ1-5, the V gene TRBV27, with 10 bases aligning to TRBD1. After removal of 3 bases from V and 5 bases from J, the junction contained 4 bases not matched to a gene. The germline V gene encodes CDR1 MNHEY and CDR2 SMNVEV (reference sequence). The length of the CDR3 is 15 residues. CDR3 DNA sequence: TGTGCCAGCAGTTTCCTCGGGACAGGGGATCAGCCCCAGCATTTT. Its translation is CASSFLGTGDQPQHF.

CDR3 loop: CAWISRTGPNTEAFF. The CDR3 nucleotides read TGTGCCTGGATCTCCCGGACAGGGCCGAACACTGAAGCTTTCTTT. The chain is built from TRBV30 and TRBJ1-1, with 8 bases lining up with TRBD1. The CDR3 has 15 residues. Germline-derived CDR1 and CDR2 are GTSNPN and SVGIG (reference sequence). J gave up 1 base and V 4 bases, and 8 bases lay outside the gene matches.

The chain uses TRBV3-1 and TRBJ2-1; the D is unclear. This CDR3 contains 14 residues. Trimming removed 2 bases at V and 9 bases at J, with 14 bases between. Germline lookup yields CDR1 LGHDT and CDR2 YNNKEL (reference sequence). DNA for the CDR3: TGTGCCAGCAGCCAAATCCGAGGTGTGGGTGAGCAGTTCTTC. Translation gives CASSQIRGVGEQFF.

The rearrangement links TRBV28 to TRBJ1-2, with TRBD1 matching over 7 bases. V lost 4 bases to trimming and J lost 4 bases; unmatched junction nucleotides: 3. The CDR3 has 13 amino acids. Germline V gene lookup returns CDR1 MDHEN and CDR2 SYDVKM. The CDR3 DNA sequence: TGTGCCAGCAGTTCCGGGACAGCCTATGGCTACACCTTC. Translating gives CASSSGTAYGYTF.

The chain carries TRBV29-1 and TRBJ1-1, with D possibly being TRBD1 (5 bases). Trimming removed 6 bases at V and 0 bases at J, with 11 bases between. The CDR3 length is 13 residues. The V gene's germline CDR1 is SQVTM and CDR2 ANQGSEA. CDR3 protein: CSVLQELNTEAFF. CDR3 bases: TGCAGCGTCTTACAGGAGTTGAACACTGAAGCTTTCTTT. The whole variable domain, remainder taken from reference TRBV29-1 and TRBJ1-1, is SAVISQKPSRDICQRGTSLTIQCQVDSQVTMMFWYRQQPGQSLTLIATANQGSEATYESGFVIDKFPISRPNLTFSTLTVSNMSPEDSSIYLCSVLQELNTEAFFGQGTRLTVV.

The chain joins TRBV7-9 to TRBJ2-1; 10 nucleotides agree with TRBD1. The length of the CDR3 is 17 residues. Germline CDR1 SEHNR, CDR2 FQNEAQ (reference sequence). J gave up 4 bases and V 3 bases, and 9 bases lay outside the gene matches. The CDR3 DNA reads as TGTGCCAGCAGCTTTCAAACCGGGACAGGGGCTTACAATGAGCAGTTCTTC. It translates to CASSFQTGTGAYNEQFF.

This clonotype was seen once. The J gene is TRBJ2-1, the V gene TRBV5-1; 7 bases are shared with TRBD1. J was trimmed by 5 bases and V by 4 bases; bases with no gene match: 12. This CDR3 spans 16 amino acids. Germline V gives CDR1 SGHRS, CDR2 YFSETQ. CDR3 coding DNA: TGCGCCAGCAGCCCAACCCGGGACAGTAAAAACAATGAGCAGTTCTTC. Residues: CASSPTRDSKNNEQFF.

Concerning this clonotype: Because the CDR3 is missing its conserved closing phenylalanine or tryptophan, this is likely a read error. The CDR3 nucleotides read TGTGCCATAGAAACCCCGGGACCGCCACAAGAGACCCAGTACGTC. It yields the protein CAIETPGPPQETQYV. The genes are TRBV24-1 and TRBJ2-5; either TRBD1 or TRBD2 may fit D (5 bases each). Per germline, CDR1 KGHDR and CDR2 SFDVKD. V was shortened by 11 bases and J by 2 bases, with 20 bases between the two germline ends. CDR3 size: 15 residues.